These 21 T cell receptor beta chains were sequenced from one sample in a study of tumor-infiltrating lymphocytes in localized non-small cell lung cancer. Profiling relied on immunoSEQ multiplex PCR, and the TCRdb table lists in-frame clones only, not all of them. The repertoire holds approximately 17,000 clones, 73% seen once, with roughly 4% in the top ten. Material for sequencing was lung tumor tissue. Receptors were obtained from a human donor with non-small cell lung cancer.

There are a few counts of this clone. The rearrangement uses TRBV5-6 and TRBJ1-5; no clear D gene. Trimming shortened V by 0 bases and J by 1 base, and 8 bases separated the two germline ends. The CDR3 runs 15 residues. Per the germline V gene, CDR1 is SGHDT and CDR2 is YYEEEE. The CDR3: CASSLGSGSNQPQHF. Here the CDR3 DNA reads TGTGCCAGCAGCTTGGGGTCGGGGAGCAATCAGCCCCAGCATTTT.

The chain combines TRBV28 with TRBJ2-1, with 11 nucleotides matching TRBD2. J gave up 12 bases and V 7 bases, and 5 bases lay outside the gene matches. Germline CDR1 reads MDHEN; CDR2 reads SYDVKM. The CDR3 length is 12 residues. The CDR3 reads CASITSGSVQFF. The DNA of the CDR3 is TGTGCCAGCATCACTAGCGGGAGTGTGCAGTTCTTC.

This chain joins TRBV5-1 and TRBJ2-7; 7 nucleotides line up with TRBD2. J lost 5 bases, V lost 4 bases, and 3 bases had no gene match. CDR1 is SGHRS and CDR2 is YFSETQ in the germline V gene. The CDR3 length is 12 residues. The CDR3 region has the DNA TGCGCCAGCAGCGGGGAGGGGAACGAGCAGTACTTC. It translates to CASSGEGNEQYF.

The V gene is TRBV11-2, the J gene TRBJ2-1; the match to TRBD1 covers 7 bases. The CDR3 loop spans 16 amino acids. The V gene's germline CDR1 is SGHAT and CDR2 FQNNGV. With 2 bases clipped from V and 6 bases from J, the junction kept 10 bases outside the gene matches. DNA of the CDR3: TGTGCCAGCAGCTTATCGCCGAGACAGGGTATCAATGAGCAGTTCTTC. Translated: CASSLSPRQGINEQFF.

This rearrangement joins TRBV18 to TRBJ2-7; 8 positions match TRBD2. V was clipped by 3 bases and J by 3 bases; unmatched bases: 13. The CDR3 loop spans 17 amino acids. Germline CDR1 KGHSH, CDR2 LQKENI. CDR3: CASSPGLVAKGRYEQYF. The CDR3 nucleotides read TGTGCCAGCTCACCGGGACTAGTCGCGAAGGGGCGCTACGAGCAGTACTTC.

This chain connects TRBV28 to TRBJ1-4; D possibly corresponds to TRBD1 (5 bases). This CDR3 region has 12 residues. The V gene's germline CDR1 is MDHEN and CDR2 SYDVKM. V was shortened by 8 bases and J by 6 bases, with 10 bases between the two germline ends. As DNA, the CDR3 is TGTGCCAGCGGGGCGGGGTATGAAAAACTGTTTTTT. It codes for CASGAGYEKLFF.

CDR3 DNA: TGTGCCTGGAGTGACTGGGGCGGGAGAAACAATGAGCAGTTCTTC. As protein: CAWSDWGGRNNEQFF. The rearrangement links TRBV30 to TRBJ2-1; 7 bases map to TRBD2. The CDR3 loop spans 15 amino acids. The germline gives CDR1 GTSNPN, CDR2 SVGIG (reference sequence). Losses at the gene ends were 1 base for V and 5 bases for J; bases not matched to a gene: 8.

The chain uses TRBV6-1 and TRBJ2-1, with D maybe TRBD1 (6 bases). Between the trimmed V and J ends, which lost 0 bases and 5 bases, there was a span of 29 bases. The CDR3 consists of 21 residues. Germline CDR1 and CDR2: MNHNS and SASEGT. CDR3 residues: CASSEANPGTLQAANNNEQFF. CDR3 coding DNA: TGTGCCAGCAGTGAAGCGAACCCCGGGACACTACAAGCCGCCAACAACAATGAGCAGTTCTTC.

The gene calls are TRBV14 and TRBJ2-5, with TRBD1 matching over 8 bases. The J call may not be correct, given that the DNA end is closer to TRBJ2-7. The CDR3 length is 16 residues. Germline V CDR1 and CDR2: SGHDN, FVKESK. The CDR3 here is CASSLRTGTGSYEQYF. For the CDR3, the DNA is TGTGCCAGCAGCCTAAGAACTGGGACAGGCTCCTACGAGCAGTACTTC.

This clone was seen a single time. This chain links TRBV11-2 with TRBJ2-4, with D possibly being TRBD1 or TRBD2 (5 bases each). V was shortened by 1 base and J by 3 bases, with 7 bases between the two germline ends. The CDR3 sequence is 14 residues long. CDR1 SGHAT and CDR2 FQNNGV come from the germline V gene. The DNA for the CDR3 is TGTGCCAGCAGCTTAGGGGGGAGCAAAAACATTCAGTACTTC. Its translation: CASSLGGSKNIQYF.

V usage is TRBV6-9 and J usage is TRBJ2-1; a weak D match, TRBD2 (6 bases). V was pared by 6 bases and J by 7 bases, with 19 bases between. The CDR3 is 15 residues long. Germline lookup yields CDR1 MNHGY and CDR2 SVAAGI. Here the CDR3 DNA reads TGTGCCAGCAGCTTACCCGGGGGAGTAGCAAATGAGCAGTTCTTC. Translated: CASSLPGGVANEQFF.

The gene calls are TRBV5-8 and TRBJ2-1; D assignment may be TRBD1 or TRBD2 (7 bases each). Per germline, CDR1 SGHTS and CDR2 YDEGEE. This CDR3 has 18 residues. Deletions cut 3 bases from V and 1 base from J, with 20 bases between. The CDR3: CASSSTGGGGESYNEQFF. As DNA, the CDR3 is TGTGCCAGCAGCTCCACTGGGGGAGGGGGCGAGTCCTACAATGAGCAGTTCTTC.

The chain links TRBV6-5 to TRBJ1-3; D not certain. This CDR3 has 15 amino acids. Germline CDR1 and CDR2: MNHEY and SVGAGI. V lost 6 bases and J lost 4, with 16 bases in between. This chain's CDR3 is CASRPLRESGNTIYF. Here the CDR3 DNA reads TGTGCCAGCAGGCCTCTTAGGGAATCGGGAAACACCATATATTTT.

V is TRBV10-1 and J is TRBJ2-7; 11 bases agree with TRBD1. J was trimmed by 1 base and V by 5 bases; bases with no gene match: 4. Germline CDR1 and CDR2: WNHNN and SYGVQD (reference sequence). The CDR3 is 15 residues long. DNA for the CDR3: TGCGCCAGCAGTCAAGGACAGGGGGCTTCCTACGAGCAGTACTTC. Translated, it gives CASSQGQGASYEQYF.

The rearrangement joins TRBV11-1 to TRBJ2-5; no firm D call. The V end was cut by 3 bases, the J end by 1 base, with 12 bases between. The CDR3 runs 15 residues. Germline CDR1 reads SGHAT; CDR2 reads FQDESV (reference sequence). CDR3: CASSFNSQPQETQYF. The CDR3 region has the DNA TGTGCCAGCAGCTTTAACAGCCAACCCCAAGAGACCCAGTACTTC.

V and J are TRBV28 and TRBJ2-7, with a tentative D call TRBD1 (6 bases). The CDR3 length is 14 residues. Trimming cost V 3 bases and J 3 bases, with 12 bases left between them. CDR1 and CDR2 from the germline V gene are MDHEN and SYDVKM. CDR3 amino acids: CASSLRRGSYEQYF. The CDR3 DNA reads as TGTGCCAGCAGTTTGCGCAGGGGAAGCTACGAGCAGTACTTC.

This clone was counted between two and nine times. This chain connects TRBV2 to TRBJ1-1; TRBD1 aligns across 7 bases. The CDR3 contains 14 residues. The junction had 8 bases not matched to a gene; V was cut back by 6 bases and J by 4 bases. Germline CDR1 is SNHLY and CDR2 is FYNNEI. Here the CDR3 DNA reads TGTGCCAGCAGGAACCGACAGGGAATCACTGAAGCTTTCTTT. It translates to CASRNRQGITEAFF. The whole variable domain, filled in from reference TRBV2 and TRBJ1-1, reads EPEVTQTPSHQVTQMGQEVILRCVPISNHLYFYWYRQILGQKVEFLVSFYNNEISEKSEIFDDQFSVERPDGSNFTLKIRSTKLEDSAMYFCASRNRQGITEAFFGQGTRLTVV.

This clone was picked up one time. V gene TRBV5-6 combines with J gene TRBJ1-2; 8 bases agree with TRBD1. Trimming removed 5 bases from V and 3 bases from J; junction bases left unmatched: 3. The CDR3 has 13 residues. Germline CDR1 and CDR2: SGHDT and YYEEEE. The CDR3 region has the DNA TGTGCCAGCAGTCCGGGACAGGACTATGGCTACACCTTC. Its protein is CASSPGQDYGYTF.

This chain links TRBV6-1 with TRBJ2-3, with 9 bases lining up with TRBD2. Per the germline V gene, CDR1 is MNHNS and CDR2 is SASEGT. This CDR3 contains 16 residues. The trim removed 1 base at V and 3 bases at J, leaving 5 bases unmatched. CDR3 protein: CASSEEAGGPTDTQYF. CDR3 nucleotide sequence: TGTGCCAGCAGTGAAGAAGCGGGGGGTCCGACAGATACGCAGTATTTT.

The chain combines TRBV18 with TRBJ1-1; the D is unclear. CDR3 length equals 15 residues. With 1 base removed from V and 0 bases from J, the gap between germline ends came to 9 bases. CDR1 is KGHSH and CDR2 is LQKENI in the germline V gene. As DNA, the CDR3 is TGTGCCAGCTCACCACGAGAATTCCTGAACACTGAAGCTTTCTTT. Amino acid sequence: CASSPREFLNTEAFF.

V gene TRBV11-3 combines with J gene TRBJ2-3; a possible D gene is TRBD1 (6 bases). The germline V gene encodes CDR1 SGHNT and CDR2 YENEEA. The CDR3 sequence is 16 residues long. Trimming left V 4 bases short and J 2 bases short, with 16 bases between. Here the CDR3 reads CASSSRWGQNTDTQYF. Here the CDR3 DNA reads TGTGCCAGCAGCTCCCGTTGGGGGCAGAACACAGATACGCAGTATTTT.